This T cell receptor (beta chain) came from a study of blood T cell repertoires in COVID-19. V lost 5 bases to trimming and J lost 7 bases; unmatched junction nucleotides: 2. CDR3 length: 11 amino acids. In the study's own analysis: Reference gene primer amplification in the assay estimated nucleated cell counts. Data came from immunoSEQ multiplex PCR; TCRdb stores just in-frame clones and leaves some out. V and J calls and clone size come straight from that table; D and trimming were deduced from the DNA. The sample has around 140,000 clones, 88% seen once; the top ten hold roughly 2.2%. The specimen was peripheral blood. This TCR was sampled from a man in his sixties or seventies with active COVID-19. The rearrangement uses TRBV12-3 or TRBV12-4 and TRBJ2-7; 7 bases map to TRBD2. The CDR3: CASSHGGEQYF. DNA for the CDR3: TGTGCCAGCAGTCACGGGGGGGAGCAGTACTTC.